This section outlines one TCR beta chain sequence together with its context. Its antigen is not known. Mismatch repair deficiency was confirmed in all patients, by PCR or immunohistochemistry. The TCR-sequenced patients were three responders to pembrolizumab. The entry originates in a study of PD-1 blockade in mismatch repair-deficient tumors. Whole-study findings and limits: Rapid post-treatment expansion, then contraction, generally preceding radiologic response, marked tumor-resident clones.

The table came from immunoSEQ multiplex PCR; TCRdb's copy has only in-frame clones and leaves some out. The table lists about 19,000 clones, about four fifths of them singletons. This CDR3 has 14 amino acids. The V segment lost 6 bases and the J segment 8 bases; nucleotides outside the gene matches: 9. The V gene's germline CDR1 is MNHNY and CDR2 SVGAGI (reference sequence). This sequence joins TRBV6-6 and TRBJ1-3; the match to TRBD1 covers 8 bases. The input for sequencing was PBMCs, taken 52 weeks after starting pembrolizumab. This receptor was obtained from an adult with mismatch repair-deficient cancer. This CDR3 reads CASSPTGGGDTIYF. In nucleotides, the CDR3 is TGTGCCAGCAGCCCTACAGGGGGAGGGGACACCATATATTTT.